The 20 T cell receptor beta chains below all came from one sample that was sequenced in a study of human T cells and chemical hapten exposure (dated by TCRdb to the early 2020s). Libraries were constructed by RACE. The sample was run on a NextSeq 500. TCRdb reworked the public reads: Q25 trimming with fastp, MiXCR clone assembly, productive beta chains retained. All rows with the same CDR3 protein become a single entry with the most common DNA and genes. The sample table records around 300,000 distinct CDR3 sequences; roughly 7.4% of these occur just once. The top ten clonotypes cover approximately 1.2% of the sample. What the time point label conveys for this sample: pre-sensitization, week 0. The sample's treatment or condition label, in plain terms: therapeutic diphenylcyclopropenone sensitization with weekly scalp DPC. The material sequenced was whole blood, taken in connection with sensitization to the hapten diphenylcyclopropenone (DPC). Receptors originate from a man younger than 35 with alopecia areata. Some clones in this sample may be carry-over from other donors' samples.

This clonotype was seen more than once but under ten times. The V gene is TRBV4-2, the J gene TRBJ2-5; D is unresolved. Trimming removed 4 bases at V and 3 bases at J, with 9 bases between. The germline V gene has CDR1 LGHNA and CDR2 YNFKEQ. This CDR3 contains 13 residues. The CDR3 sequence: CASSLQGKETQYF. CDR3 in DNA: TGTGCCAGCAGCCTGCAAGGGAAAGAGACCCAGTACTTC.

Many counts were recorded for this clonotype. The chain joins TRBV6-2 or TRBV6-3 to TRBJ1-1; D unclear. The germline CDR1 and CDR2 sequences are MNHEY and SVGEGT. This CDR3 region has 12 residues. V shed 8 bases and J shed 0 bases, with 7 bases lying between them. CDR3 nucleotides: TGTGCCAGCGGGAGAATGAACACTGAAGCTTTCTTT. Protein sequence: CASGRMNTEAFF.

The gene calls are TRBV25-1 and TRBJ1-2; D remains unclear. The CDR3 extends over 13 amino acids. Germline CDR1 reads MGHDK; CDR2 reads SYGVNS. Trimming took off 2 bases at V and 7 bases at J, with 11 bases between the two ends. The CDR3: CASSEKWVSGYTF. The CDR3 coding sequence is TGTGCCAGCAGTGAAAAGTGGGTTTCTGGCTACACCTTC.

The chain is built from TRBV9 and TRBJ1-2; D might be TRBD1 (6 bases). Per the germline V gene, CDR1 is SGDLS and CDR2 is YYNGEE. The length of the CDR3 is 14 residues. V lost 3 bases and J 6 bases, leaving 15 bases between the germline ends. CDR3 amino acids: CASSAMTGRDGYTF. The CDR3 DNA reads TGTGCCAGCAGCGCAATGACAGGCCGGGATGGCTACACCTTC.

CDR3 coding DNA: TGTGCCAGCACCACAGGGGGGACCTACACCGGGGAGCTGTTTTTT. It translates to CASTTGGTYTGELFF. The V call is TRBV21-1, the J call TRBJ2-2; the tabulated D call, TRBD1, remains unverified against the DNA. TRBV21-1 counts as a pseudogene. The CDR3 spans 15 residues.

In its sample, this clonotype was seen a few times. The chain employs TRBV27 and TRBJ1-3, with 8 bases fitting TRBD1. After removal of 6 bases from V and 2 bases from J, the junction contained 21 bases not matched to a gene. This CDR3 is 20 amino acids long. Germline lookup yields CDR1 MNHEY and CDR2 SMNVEV (reference sequence). CDR3 in DNA: TGTGCCAGCAGCCCTACGGGGGCAGGGGGCTTAAGTCTCCCTGGAAACACCATATATTTT. Protein: CASSPTGAGGLSLPGNTIYF.

This clonotype was detected ten times or more. The chain links TRBV27 to TRBJ1-1, with D perhaps TRBD1 (6 bases). Germline loops: CDR1 MNHEY, CDR2 SMNVEV (reference sequence). V lost 3 bases and J 9 bases, leaving 14 bases between the germline ends. CDR3 size: 13 residues. The CDR3, as DNA: TGTGCCAGCAGTTTGCGGGCTCAGGGGAAAGCTTTCTTT. This sequence encodes CASSLRAQGKAFF.

The chain combines TRBV7-9 with TRBJ1-5; D remains unclear. Trimming took 4 bases from V and 4 from J, leaving 11 bases between them. The CDR3 is made up of 14 amino acids. Per germline, CDR1 SEHNR and CDR2 FQNEAQ (reference sequence). CDR3 sequence reads: CASSSLKGNQPQHF. CDR3 bases: TGTGCCAGCAGCTCGCTAAAGGGTAATCAGCCCCAGCATTTT. The entire variable domain, with the rest obtained from reference TRBV7-9 and TRBJ1-5, is as follows: DTGVSQNPRHKITKRGQNVTFRCDPISEHNRLYWYRQTLGQGPEFLTYFQNEAQLEKSRLLSDRFSAERPKGSFSTLEIQRTEQGDSAMYLCASSSLKGNQPQHFGDGTRLSIL.

This clonotype came up many times. The rearrangement joins TRBV4-3 to TRBJ1-2, with D maybe TRBD1 (6 bases). The germline V gene has CDR1 LGHNA and CDR2 YSLEER. Trimming pared 0 bases from V and 2 bases from J, leaving 10 bases between. The CDR3 is made up of 15 amino acids. This CDR3 is CASSQDGDKNYGYTF. DNA for the CDR3: TGCGCCAGCAGCCAAGATGGGGACAAGAACTATGGCTACACCTTC.

V is TRBV6-6 and J is TRBJ2-1; 8 nucleotides align to TRBD1. After removal of 0 bases from V and 12 bases from J, the junction contained 7 bases not matched to a gene. CDR1 and CDR2 (germline): MNHNY, SVGAGI (reference sequence). This CDR3 has 14 residues. The CDR3 reads CASSYSDRDKAQFF. DNA for the CDR3: TGTGCCAGCAGTTACTCGGACAGGGATAAGGCGCAGTTCTTC.

The chain uses TRBV5-5 and TRBJ2-3; D is possibly TRBD1 or TRBD2 (6 bases each). The germline V gene has CDR1 SGHKS and CDR2 YYEKEE (reference sequence). V lost 0 bases to trimming and J lost 1 base, with 9 bases between them. This CDR3 region has 15 residues. This chain's CDR3 is CASSLDREGTDTQYF. The CDR3 nucleotides are TGTGCCAGCAGCTTGGACAGGGAGGGCACAGATACGCAGTATTTT.

This clonotype was counted between two and nine times. The chain uses TRBV19 and TRBJ1-5; 7 bases align to TRBD1. Germline assignment: CDR1 LNHDA and CDR2 SQIVND (reference sequence). The V segment lost 6 bases and the J segment 4 bases; nucleotides outside the gene matches: 9. There are 15 residues in the CDR3. The CDR3 reads CASRKDRLRNQPQHF. DNA of the CDR3: TGTGCCAGTAGGAAGGACAGGCTTCGGAATCAGCCCCAGCATTTT.

This chain uses TRBV7-2 with TRBJ1-2, with D possibly TRBD1 on 5 matching bases. V gave up 4 bases and J gave up 0 bases, with 6 bases separating them. Germline CDR1 SGHTA, CDR2 FQGNSA. The CDR3 extends over 13 amino acids. CDR3 in DNA: TGTGCCAGCAGCTGGGGGACTAACTATGGCTACACCTTC. Translating gives CASSWGTNYGYTF.

This clonotype showed up just a few times. One junction end does not reproduce the germline sequence, and a read error may be involved. V usage is TRBV6-5 and J usage is TRBJ1-5; a weak D match, TRBD1 (6 bases). The CDR3 runs 14 residues. Germline lookup yields CDR1 MNHEY and CDR2 SVGAGI. Here the CDR3 reads CASGIQGSHQPQHF. Written as DNA, the CDR3 is TGTGCCAGCGGAATACAGGGTAGCCATCAGCCCCAGCATTTT.

J is TRBJ2-3 and V is TRBV14; D is perhaps TRBD2 (5 bases). CDR1 is SGHDN and CDR2 is FVKESK in the germline V gene. Between the trimmed V and J ends, which lost 0 bases and 6 bases, there was a span of 7 bases. The CDR3 covers 13 residues. CDR3 sequence reads: CASSQERRDTQYF. The CDR3, as DNA: TGTGCCAGCAGCCAAGAGAGGAGGGATACGCAGTATTTT. The full variable domain, completed using reference TRBV14 and TRBJ2-3, is EAGVTQFPSHSVIEKGQTVTLRCDPISGHDNLYWYRRVMGKEIKFLLHFVKESKQDESGMPNNRFLAERTGGTYSTLKVQPAELEDSGVYFCASSQERRDTQYFGPGTRLTVL.

This clonotype was counted a few times. This chain links TRBV5-6 with TRBJ1-5; D ambiguous. The CDR3 spans 13 residues. V was pared by 2 bases and J by 5 bases, with 8 bases between. CDR1 and CDR2 from the germline V gene are SGHDT and YYEEEE. This chain's CDR3 is CASSFQYDQPQHF. The CDR3 region has the DNA TGTGCCAGCAGCTTTCAGTATGATCAGCCCCAGCATTTT.

This chain links TRBV12-3 or TRBV12-4 with TRBJ1-1; possible D gene TRBD1, 5 bases. Trimming left V 6 bases short and J 10 bases short, with 21 bases between. The CDR3 contains 14 residues. The CDR3 protein is CASRSGTPIFAAFF. The CDR3 nucleotides read TGTGCCAGCAGATCCGGGACTCCGATCTTCGCAGCTTTCTTT.

The V call is TRBV29-1, the J call TRBJ2-5; a weak D match, TRBD1 (6 bases). Germline-derived CDR1 and CDR2 are SQVTM and ANQGSEA. The CDR3 has 12 residues. With 4 bases removed from V and 7 bases from J, the gap between germline ends came to 13 bases. Written as DNA, the CDR3 is TGCAGCGTTGTATTGGGGGCCTCGACCCAGTACTTC. Its protein is CSVVLGASTQYF.

This clonotype has only a few counts. The rearrangement joins TRBV4-1 to TRBJ2-7; 7 bases are shared with TRBD1. The junction had 3 bases not matched to a gene; V was cut back by 3 bases and J by 4 bases. Germline values: CDR1 MGHRA, CDR2 YSYEKL. The CDR3 loop spans 13 amino acids. The CDR3 protein is CASSQKTGYEQYF. CDR3 in DNA: TGCGCCAGCAGCCAGAAGACAGGGTACGAGCAGTACTTC.

This clonotype has more than one count but fewer than ten. The J gene is TRBJ1-1, the V gene TRBV6-1; 10 bases map to TRBD1. The V gene's germline CDR1 is MNHNS and CDR2 SASEGT. The CDR3 runs 15 residues. The ends lost 5 bases at V and 7 bases at J; junction bases unmatched: 10. The DNA of the CDR3 is TGTGCCAGCAGTAGGGACAGGGGAAATTCCCTTGAAGCTTTCTTT. Its translation: CASSRDRGNSLEAFF.